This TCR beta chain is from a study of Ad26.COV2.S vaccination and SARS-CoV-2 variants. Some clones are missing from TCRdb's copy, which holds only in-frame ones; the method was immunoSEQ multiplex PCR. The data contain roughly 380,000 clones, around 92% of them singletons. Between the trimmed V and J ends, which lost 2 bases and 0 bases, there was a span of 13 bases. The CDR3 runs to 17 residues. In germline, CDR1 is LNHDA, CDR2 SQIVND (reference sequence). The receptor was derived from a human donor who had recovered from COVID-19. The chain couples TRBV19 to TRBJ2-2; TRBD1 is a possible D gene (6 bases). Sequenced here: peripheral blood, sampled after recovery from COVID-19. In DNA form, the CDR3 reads TGTGCCAGTAGTATACGGGTGGGACACCCGAACACCGGGGAGCTGTTTTTT. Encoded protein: CASSIRVGHPNTGELFF.